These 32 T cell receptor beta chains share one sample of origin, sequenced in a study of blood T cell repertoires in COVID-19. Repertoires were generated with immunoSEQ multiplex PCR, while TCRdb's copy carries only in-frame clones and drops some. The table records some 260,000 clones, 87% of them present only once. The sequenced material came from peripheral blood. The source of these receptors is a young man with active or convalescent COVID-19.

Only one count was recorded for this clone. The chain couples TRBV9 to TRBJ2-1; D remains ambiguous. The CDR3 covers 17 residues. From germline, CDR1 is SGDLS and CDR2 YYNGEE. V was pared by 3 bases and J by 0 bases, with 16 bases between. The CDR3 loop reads CASSAPTGISSYNEQFF. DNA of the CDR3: TGTGCCAGCAGCGCCCCGACGGGTATTAGCTCCTACAATGAGCAGTTCTTC.

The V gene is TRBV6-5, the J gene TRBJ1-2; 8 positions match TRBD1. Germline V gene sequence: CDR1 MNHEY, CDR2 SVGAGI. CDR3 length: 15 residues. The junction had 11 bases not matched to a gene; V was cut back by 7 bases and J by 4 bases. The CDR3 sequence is CASILRQGSGYGYTF. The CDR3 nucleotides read TGTGCCAGCATCCTCCGACAGGGGTCCGGCTATGGCTACACCTTC.

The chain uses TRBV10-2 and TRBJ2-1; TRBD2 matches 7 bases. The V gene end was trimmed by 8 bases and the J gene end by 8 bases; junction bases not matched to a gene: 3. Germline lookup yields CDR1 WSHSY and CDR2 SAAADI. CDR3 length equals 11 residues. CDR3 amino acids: CASWGGDEQFF. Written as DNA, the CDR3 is TGCGCCAGCTGGGGGGGAGATGAGCAGTTCTTC.

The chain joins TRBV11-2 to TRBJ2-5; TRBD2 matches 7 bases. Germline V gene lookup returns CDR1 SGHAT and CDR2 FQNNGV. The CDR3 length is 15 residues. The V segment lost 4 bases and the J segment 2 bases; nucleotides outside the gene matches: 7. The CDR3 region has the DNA TGTGCCAGCAGCTCGACCGGGACTACTCAAGAGACCCAGTACTTC. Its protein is CASSSTGTTQETQYF.

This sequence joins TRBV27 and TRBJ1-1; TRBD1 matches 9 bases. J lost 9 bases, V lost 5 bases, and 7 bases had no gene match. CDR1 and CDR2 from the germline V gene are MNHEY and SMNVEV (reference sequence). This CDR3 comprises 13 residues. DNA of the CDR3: TGTGCCAGCAGTCCTTCACAGGGGGCAAAAGCTTTCTTT. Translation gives CASSPSQGAKAFF.

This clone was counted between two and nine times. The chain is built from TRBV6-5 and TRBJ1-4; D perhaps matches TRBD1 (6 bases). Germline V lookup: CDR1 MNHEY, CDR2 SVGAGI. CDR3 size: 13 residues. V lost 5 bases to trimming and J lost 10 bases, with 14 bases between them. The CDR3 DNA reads TGTGCCAGCAGTCCGGGGGGGCTATCAAAACTGTTTTTT. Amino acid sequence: CASSPGGLSKLFF.

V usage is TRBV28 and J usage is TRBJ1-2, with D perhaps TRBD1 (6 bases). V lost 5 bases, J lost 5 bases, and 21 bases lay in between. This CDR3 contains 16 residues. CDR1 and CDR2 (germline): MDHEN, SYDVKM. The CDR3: CASSTPHITGKYGYTF. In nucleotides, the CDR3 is TGTGCCAGCAGTACCCCCCACATAACAGGGAAATATGGCTACACCTTC.

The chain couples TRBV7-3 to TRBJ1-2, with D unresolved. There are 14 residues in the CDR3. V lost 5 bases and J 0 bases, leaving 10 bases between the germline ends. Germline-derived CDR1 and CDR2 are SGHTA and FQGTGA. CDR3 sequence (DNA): TGTGCCAGCAGCCCCTTCGGGGCTAACTATGGCTACACCTTC. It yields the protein CASSPFGANYGYTF.

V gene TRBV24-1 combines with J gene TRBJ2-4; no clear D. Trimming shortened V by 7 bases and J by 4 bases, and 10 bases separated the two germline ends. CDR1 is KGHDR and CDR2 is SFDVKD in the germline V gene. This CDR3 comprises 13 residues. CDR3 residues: CATSAASKNIQYF. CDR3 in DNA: TGTGCCACCAGCGCCGCCAGTAAAAACATTCAGTACTTC.

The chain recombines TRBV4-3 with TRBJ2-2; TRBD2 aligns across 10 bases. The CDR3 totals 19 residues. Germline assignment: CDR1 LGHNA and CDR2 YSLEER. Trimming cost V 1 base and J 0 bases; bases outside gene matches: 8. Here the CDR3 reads CASSQVIPLAGANTGELFF. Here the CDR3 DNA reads TGCGCCAGCAGCCAAGTCATCCCGCTAGCGGGGGCGAACACCGGGGAGCTGTTTTTT.

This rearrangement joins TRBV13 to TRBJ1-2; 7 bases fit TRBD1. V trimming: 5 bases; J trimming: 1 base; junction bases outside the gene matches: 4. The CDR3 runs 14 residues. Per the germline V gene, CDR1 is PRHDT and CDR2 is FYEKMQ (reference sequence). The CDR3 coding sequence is TGTGCCAGCAGCGGGGACAGAGATAACTATGGCTACACCTTC. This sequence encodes CASSGDRDNYGYTF.

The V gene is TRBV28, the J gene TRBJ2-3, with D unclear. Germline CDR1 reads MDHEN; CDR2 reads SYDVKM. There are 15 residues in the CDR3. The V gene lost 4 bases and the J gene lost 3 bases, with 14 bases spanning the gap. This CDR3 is CASSSHSRGTDTQYF. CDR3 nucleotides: TGTGCCAGCAGTTCTCACTCCCGAGGTACAGATACGCAGTATTTT.

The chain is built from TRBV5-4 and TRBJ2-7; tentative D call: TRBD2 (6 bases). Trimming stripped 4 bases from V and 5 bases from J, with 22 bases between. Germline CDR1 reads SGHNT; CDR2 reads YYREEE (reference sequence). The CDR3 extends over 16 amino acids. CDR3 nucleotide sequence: TGTGCCAGCAGCACAACCCGACTAGGCGGGGCCAACGAGCAGTACTTC. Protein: CASSTTRLGGANEQYF.

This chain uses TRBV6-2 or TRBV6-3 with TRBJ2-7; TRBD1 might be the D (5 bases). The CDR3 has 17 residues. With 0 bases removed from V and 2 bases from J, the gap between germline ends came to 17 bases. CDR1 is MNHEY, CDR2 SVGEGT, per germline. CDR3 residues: CASSYSRKQANTYEQYF. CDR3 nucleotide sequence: TGTGCCAGCAGTTACTCTAGGAAACAGGCAAACACCTACGAGCAGTACTTC.

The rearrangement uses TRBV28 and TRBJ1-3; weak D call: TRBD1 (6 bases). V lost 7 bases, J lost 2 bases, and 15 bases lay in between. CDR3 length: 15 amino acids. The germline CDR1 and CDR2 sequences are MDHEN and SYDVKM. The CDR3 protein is CASTEDSSAGNTIYF. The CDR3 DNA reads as TGTGCCAGCACCGAGGACAGCAGTGCTGGAAACACCATATATTTT.

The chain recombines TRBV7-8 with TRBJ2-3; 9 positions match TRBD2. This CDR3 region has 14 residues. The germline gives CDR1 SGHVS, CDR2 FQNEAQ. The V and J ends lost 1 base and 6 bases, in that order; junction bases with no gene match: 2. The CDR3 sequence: CASSLVSGGDTQYF. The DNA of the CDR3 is TGTGCCAGCAGCTTAGTCAGCGGGGGGGATACGCAGTATTTT.

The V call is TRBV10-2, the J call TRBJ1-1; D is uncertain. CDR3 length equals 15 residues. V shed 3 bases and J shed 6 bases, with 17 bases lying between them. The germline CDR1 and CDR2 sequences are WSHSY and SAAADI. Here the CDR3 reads CASSDSIGGLAEAFF. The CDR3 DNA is TGCGCCAGCAGTGACTCTATCGGAGGGCTGGCTGAAGCTTTCTTT.

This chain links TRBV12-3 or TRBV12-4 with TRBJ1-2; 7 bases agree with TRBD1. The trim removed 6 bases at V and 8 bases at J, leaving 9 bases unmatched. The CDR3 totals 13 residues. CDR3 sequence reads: CASRAKGARGYTF. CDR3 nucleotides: TGTGCCAGCAGAGCTAAGGGGGCGCGGGGCTACACCTTC.

This CDR3 is CASSFTGGSTDTQYF. The CDR3 DNA reads as TGTGCCAGCAGCTTCACAGGGGGTAGCACAGATACGCAGTATTTT. J is TRBJ2-3 and V is TRBV9, with 8 bases fitting TRBD1. Looked up from germline, CDR1 is SGDLS and CDR2 is YYNGEE. Trimming removed 4 bases from V and 0 bases from J; junction bases left unmatched: 4. This CDR3 spans 15 amino acids.

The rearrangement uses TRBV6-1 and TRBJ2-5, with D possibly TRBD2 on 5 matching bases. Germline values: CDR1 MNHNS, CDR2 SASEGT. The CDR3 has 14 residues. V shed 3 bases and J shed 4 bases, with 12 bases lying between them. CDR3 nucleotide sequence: TGTGCCAGCAGTGACCACGGGGTCGCAGAGACCCAGTACTTC. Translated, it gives CASSDHGVAETQYF.

DNA for the CDR3: TGTGCCAGCAGCCTGGGACTAGCGGGGAATGAGCAGTTCTTC. This sequence encodes CASSLGLAGNEQFF. This rearrangement joins TRBV9 to TRBJ2-1; 13 positions agree with TRBD2. The CDR3 totals 14 residues. V dropped 4 bases and J dropped 7; count of bases not matched to a gene: 2. Germline CDR1 and CDR2: SGDLS and YYNGEE.

The chain's CDR3 is CASSPAGGDGYTF. The CDR3 DNA sequence: TGTGCCAGCAGCCCCGCCGGGGGGGATGGCTACACCTTC. The chain is built from TRBV7-2 and TRBJ1-2; possible D gene TRBD1, 5 bases. CDR3 length equals 13 residues. Trimming removed 5 bases from V and 6 bases from J, with 13 bases in between. Germline CDR1 SGHTA, CDR2 FQGNSA.

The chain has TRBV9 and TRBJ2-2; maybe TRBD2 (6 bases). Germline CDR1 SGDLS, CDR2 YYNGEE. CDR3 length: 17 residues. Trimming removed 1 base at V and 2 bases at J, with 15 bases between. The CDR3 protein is CASSVPRGTLNTGELFF. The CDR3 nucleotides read TGTGCCAGCAGCGTACCCCGCGGGACCTTAAACACCGGGGAGCTGTTTTTT.

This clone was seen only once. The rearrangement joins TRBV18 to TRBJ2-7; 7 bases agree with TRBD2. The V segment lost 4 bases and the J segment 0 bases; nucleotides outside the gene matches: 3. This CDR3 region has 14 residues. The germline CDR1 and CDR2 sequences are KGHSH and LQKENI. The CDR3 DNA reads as TGTGCCAGCTCACTCGGACTAGACTCCTACGAGCAGTACTTC. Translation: CASSLGLDSYEQYF.

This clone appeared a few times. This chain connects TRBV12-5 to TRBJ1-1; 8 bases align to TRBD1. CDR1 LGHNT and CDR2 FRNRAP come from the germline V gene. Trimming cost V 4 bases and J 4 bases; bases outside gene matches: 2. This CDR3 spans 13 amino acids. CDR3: CASGYTGGTEAFF. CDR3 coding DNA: TGTGCTAGTGGTTATACAGGGGGCACTGAAGCTTTCTTT.

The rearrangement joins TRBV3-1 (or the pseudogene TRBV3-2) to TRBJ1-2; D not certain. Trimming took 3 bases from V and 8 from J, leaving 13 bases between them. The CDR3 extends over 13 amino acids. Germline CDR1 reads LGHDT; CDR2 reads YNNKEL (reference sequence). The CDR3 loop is CASSQREARGYTF. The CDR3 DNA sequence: TGTGCCAGCAGCCAGAGGGAAGCGAGAGGCTACACCTTC.

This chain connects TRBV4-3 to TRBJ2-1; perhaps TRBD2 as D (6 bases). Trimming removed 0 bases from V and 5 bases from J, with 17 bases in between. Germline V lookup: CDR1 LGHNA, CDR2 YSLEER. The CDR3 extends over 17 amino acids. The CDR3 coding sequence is TGCGCCAGCAGCCAAGAACCCCCGGCGGGAACTAACAATGAGCAGTTCTTC. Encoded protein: CASSQEPPAGTNNEQFF.

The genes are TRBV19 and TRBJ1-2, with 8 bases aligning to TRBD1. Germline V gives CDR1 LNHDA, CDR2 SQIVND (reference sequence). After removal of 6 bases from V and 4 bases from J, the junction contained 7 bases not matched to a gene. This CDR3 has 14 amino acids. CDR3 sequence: CASRRQGASYGYTF. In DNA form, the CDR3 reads TGTGCCAGTAGGCGGCAGGGGGCGAGCTATGGCTACACCTTC.

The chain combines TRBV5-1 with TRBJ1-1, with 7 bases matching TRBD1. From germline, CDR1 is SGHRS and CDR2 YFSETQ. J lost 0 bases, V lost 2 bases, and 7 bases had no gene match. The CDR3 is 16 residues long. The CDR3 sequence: CASSLNPGQMNTEAFF. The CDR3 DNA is TGCGCCAGCAGCTTAAATCCGGGACAGATGAACACTGAAGCTTTCTTT.

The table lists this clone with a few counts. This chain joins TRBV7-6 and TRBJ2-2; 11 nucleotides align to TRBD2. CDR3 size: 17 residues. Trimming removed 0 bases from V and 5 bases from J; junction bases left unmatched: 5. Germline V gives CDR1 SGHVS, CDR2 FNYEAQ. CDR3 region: CASSLAPTSGRTGELFF. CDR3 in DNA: TGTGCCAGCAGCTTAGCGCCCACTAGCGGGAGAACCGGGGAGCTGTTTTTT.

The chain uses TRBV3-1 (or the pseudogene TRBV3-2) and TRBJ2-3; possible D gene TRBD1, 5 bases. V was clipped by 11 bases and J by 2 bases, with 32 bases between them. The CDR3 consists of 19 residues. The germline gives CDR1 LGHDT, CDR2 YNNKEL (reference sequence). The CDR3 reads CAPLLATAPPILNTDTQYF. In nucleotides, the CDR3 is TGTGCCCCCCTTCTCGCGACAGCACCTCCGATCCTAAACACAGATACGCAGTATTTT.

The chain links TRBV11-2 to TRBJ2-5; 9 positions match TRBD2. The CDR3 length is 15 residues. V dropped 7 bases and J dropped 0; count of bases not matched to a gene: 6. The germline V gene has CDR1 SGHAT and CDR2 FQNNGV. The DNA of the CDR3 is TGTGCCAGCAATCCAGCGGGGGGCTACCAAGAGACCCAGTACTTC. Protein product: CASNPAGGYQETQYF.